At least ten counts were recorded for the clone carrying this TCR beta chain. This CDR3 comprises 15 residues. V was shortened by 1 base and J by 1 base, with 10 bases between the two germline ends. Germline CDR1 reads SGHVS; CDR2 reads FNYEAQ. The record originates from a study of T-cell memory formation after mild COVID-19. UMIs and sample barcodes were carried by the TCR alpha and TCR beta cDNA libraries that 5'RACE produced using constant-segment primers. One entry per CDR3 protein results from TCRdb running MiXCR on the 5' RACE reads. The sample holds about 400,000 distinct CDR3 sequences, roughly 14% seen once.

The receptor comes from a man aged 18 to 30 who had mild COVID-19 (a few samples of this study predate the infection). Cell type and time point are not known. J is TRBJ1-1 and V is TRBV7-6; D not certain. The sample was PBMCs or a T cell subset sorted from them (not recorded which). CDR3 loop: CASSLVVSGNTEAFF. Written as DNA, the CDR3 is TGTGCCAGCAGCTTAGTTGTTAGCGGGAACACTGAAGCTTTCTTT.